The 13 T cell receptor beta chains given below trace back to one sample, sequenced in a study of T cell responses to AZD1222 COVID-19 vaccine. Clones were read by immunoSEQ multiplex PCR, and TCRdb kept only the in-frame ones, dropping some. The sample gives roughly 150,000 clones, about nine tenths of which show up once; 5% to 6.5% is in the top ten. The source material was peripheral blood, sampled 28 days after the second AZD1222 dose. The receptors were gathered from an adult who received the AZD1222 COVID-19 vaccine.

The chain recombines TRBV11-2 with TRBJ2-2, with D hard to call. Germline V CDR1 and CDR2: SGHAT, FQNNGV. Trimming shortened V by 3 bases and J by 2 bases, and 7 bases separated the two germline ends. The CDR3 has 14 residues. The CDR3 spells CASSFNPNTGELFF. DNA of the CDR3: TGTGCCAGCAGCTTCAATCCAAACACCGGGGAGCTGTTTTTT.

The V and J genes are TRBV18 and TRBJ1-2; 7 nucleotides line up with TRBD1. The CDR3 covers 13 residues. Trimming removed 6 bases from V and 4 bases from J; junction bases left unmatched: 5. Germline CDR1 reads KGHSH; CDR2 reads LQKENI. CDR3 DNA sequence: TGTGCCAGCTCGTCAGACAGGGCCTATGGCTACACCTTC. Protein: CASSSDRAYGYTF.

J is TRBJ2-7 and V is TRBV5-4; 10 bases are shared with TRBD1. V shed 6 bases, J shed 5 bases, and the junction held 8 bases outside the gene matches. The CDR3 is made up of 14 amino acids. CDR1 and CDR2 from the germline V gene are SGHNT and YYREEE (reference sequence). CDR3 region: CASTDRGRENEQYF. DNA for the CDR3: TGTGCCAGCACCGACAGGGGGCGCGAAAACGAGCAGTACTTC.

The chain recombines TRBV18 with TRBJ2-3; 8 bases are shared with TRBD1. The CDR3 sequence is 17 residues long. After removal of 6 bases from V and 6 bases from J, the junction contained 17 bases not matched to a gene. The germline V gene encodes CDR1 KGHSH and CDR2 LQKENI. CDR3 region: CASSYSGTGGPTDTQYF. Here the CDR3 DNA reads TGTGCCAGCTCGTATTCCGGGACAGGAGGGCCCACGGATACGCAGTATTTT.

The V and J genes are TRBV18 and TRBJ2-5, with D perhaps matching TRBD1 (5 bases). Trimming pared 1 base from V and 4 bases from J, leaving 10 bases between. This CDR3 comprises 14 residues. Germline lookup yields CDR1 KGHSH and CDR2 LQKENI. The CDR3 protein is CASSPRAGPETQYF. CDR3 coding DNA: TGTGCCAGCTCACCACGGGCAGGGCCAGAGACCCAGTACTTC. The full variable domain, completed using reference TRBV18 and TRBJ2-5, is NAGVMQNPRHLVRRRGQEARLRCSPMKGHSHVYWYRQLPEEGLKFMVYLQKENIIDESGMPKERFSAEFPKEGPSILRIQQVVRGDSAAYFCASSPRAGPETQYFGPGTRLLVL.

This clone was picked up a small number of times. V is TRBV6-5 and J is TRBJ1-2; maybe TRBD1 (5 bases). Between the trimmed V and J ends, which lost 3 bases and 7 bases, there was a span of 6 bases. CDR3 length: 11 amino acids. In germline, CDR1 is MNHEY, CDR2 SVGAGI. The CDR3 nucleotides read TGTGCCAGCAGTTATCAGGGTGGCTACACCTTC. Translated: CASSYQGGYTF.

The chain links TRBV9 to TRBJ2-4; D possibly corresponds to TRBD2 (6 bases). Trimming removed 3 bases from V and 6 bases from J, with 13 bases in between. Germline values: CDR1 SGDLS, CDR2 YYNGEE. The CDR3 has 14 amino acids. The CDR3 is CASSARGSVNIQYF. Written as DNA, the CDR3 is TGTGCCAGCAGCGCCCGGGGGTCAGTAAACATTCAGTACTTC.

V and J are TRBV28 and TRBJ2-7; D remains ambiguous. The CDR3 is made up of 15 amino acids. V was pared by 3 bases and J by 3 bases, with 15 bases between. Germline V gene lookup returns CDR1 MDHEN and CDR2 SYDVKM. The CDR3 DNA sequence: TGTGCCAGCAGTTTGCAGAGTTCGGGCAACTACGAGCAGTACTTC. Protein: CASSLQSSGNYEQYF. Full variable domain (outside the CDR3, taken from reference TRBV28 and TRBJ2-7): DVKVTQSSRYLVKRTGEKVFLECVQDMDHENMFWYRQDPGLGLRLIYFSYDVKMKEKGDIPEGYSVSREKKERFSLILESASTNQTSMYLCASSLQSSGNYEQYFGPGTRLTVT.

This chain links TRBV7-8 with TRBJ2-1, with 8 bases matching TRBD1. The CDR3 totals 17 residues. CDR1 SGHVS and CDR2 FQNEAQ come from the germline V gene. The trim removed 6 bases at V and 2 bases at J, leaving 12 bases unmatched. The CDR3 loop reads CASSLGGQGATYNEQFF. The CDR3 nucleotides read TGTGCCAGCAGTCTTGGGGGGCAGGGGGCGACCTACAATGAGCAGTTCTTC.

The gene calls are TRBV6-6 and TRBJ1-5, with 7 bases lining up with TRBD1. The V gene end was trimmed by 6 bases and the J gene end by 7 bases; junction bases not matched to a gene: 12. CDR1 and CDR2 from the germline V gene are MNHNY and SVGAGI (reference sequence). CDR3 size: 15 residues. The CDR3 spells CASSPITGVRQPQHF. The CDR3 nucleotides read TGTGCCAGCAGCCCTATAACAGGGGTTCGCCAGCCCCAGCATTTT.

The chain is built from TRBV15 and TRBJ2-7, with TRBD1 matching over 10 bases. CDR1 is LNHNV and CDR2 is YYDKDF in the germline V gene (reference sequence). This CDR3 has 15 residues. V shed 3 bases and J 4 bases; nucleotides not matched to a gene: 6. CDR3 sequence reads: CATSRSDRGPYEQYF. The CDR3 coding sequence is TGTGCCACCAGCAGGTCAGACAGGGGGCCTTACGAGCAGTACTTC.

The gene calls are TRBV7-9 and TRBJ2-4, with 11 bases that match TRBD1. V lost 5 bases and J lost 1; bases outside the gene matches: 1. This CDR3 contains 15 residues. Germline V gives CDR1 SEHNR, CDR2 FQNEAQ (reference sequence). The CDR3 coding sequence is TGTGCCAGCAGCGGACAGGGGGCGGCCAAAAACATTCAGTACTTC. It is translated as CASSGQGAAKNIQYF.

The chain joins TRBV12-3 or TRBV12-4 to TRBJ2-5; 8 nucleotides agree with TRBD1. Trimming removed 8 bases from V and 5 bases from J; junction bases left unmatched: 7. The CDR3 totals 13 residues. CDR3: CASGRQGRETQYF. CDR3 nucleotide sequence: TGTGCCAGCGGCAGACAGGGGAGGGAGACCCAGTACTTC.